The next 17 T cell receptor beta chains were all read from a single sample in a study of blood T cell repertoires in COVID-19. Profiling relied on immunoSEQ multiplex PCR, and the TCRdb table lists in-frame clones only, not all of them. The table includes 130,000 to 150,000 clones, approximately 86% detected once. The specimen sequenced was peripheral blood. All receptors derive from a woman in her forties or fifties with acute or convalescent COVID-19.

The chain employs TRBV6-6 and TRBJ2-1, with D tentatively TRBD2 (6 bases). The CDR3 contains 14 residues. Trimming took 6 bases from V and 0 from J, leaving 9 bases between them. The V gene's germline CDR1 is MNHNY and CDR2 SVGAGI (reference sequence). DNA for the CDR3: TGTGCCAGCAGCCGGGACTTCTCCTACAATGAGCAGTTCTTC. It specifies CASSRDFSYNEQFF.

The V call is TRBV9, the J call TRBJ2-3; no firm D call. The CDR3 sequence is 13 residues long. Per the germline V gene, CDR1 is SGDLS and CDR2 is YYNGEE. Trimming took 1 base from V and 6 from J, leaving 9 bases between them. The CDR3 nucleotides are TGTGCCAGCAGCGTACTTCTGGCCGATACGCAGTATTTT. As protein: CASSVLLADTQYF. Looking up the rest from reference TRBV9 and TRBJ2-3 gives the full variable domain: DSGVTQTPKHLITATGQRVTLRCSPRSGDLSVYWYQQSLDQGLQFLIQYYNGEERAKGNILERFSAQQFPDLHSELNLSSLELGDSALYFCASSVLLADTQYFGPGTRLTVL.

The chain couples TRBV3-1 (or the pseudogene TRBV3-2) to TRBJ1-4; D unclear. V lost 0 bases to trimming and J lost 0 bases, with 11 bases between them. CDR1 and CDR2 from the germline V gene are LGHDT and YNNKEL (reference sequence). The CDR3 covers 17 residues. CDR3 loop: CASSQDSRATTNEKLFF. The CDR3 nucleotides read TGTGCCAGCAGCCAAGATTCGCGGGCCACAACTAATGAAAAACTGTTTTTT.

DNA of the CDR3: TGTGCCAGCAGCCACGAAGTGATGAGTAACTCTGGGGCCAACGTCCTGACTTTC. This sequence encodes CASSHEVMSNSGANVLTF. The genes are TRBV3-1 (or the pseudogene TRBV3-2) and TRBJ2-6; D is unclear. V was clipped by 3 bases and J by 0 bases, with 15 bases between them. Germline V CDR1 and CDR2: LGHDT, YNNKEL (reference sequence). The CDR3 contains 18 residues.

CDR3 region: CASSQGLADNTGELFF. The CDR3 region has the DNA TGCGCCAGCAGCCAGGGACTAGCGGACAACACCGGGGAGCTGTTTTTT. V usage is TRBV4-1 and J usage is TRBJ2-2; TRBD2 aligns across 11 bases. Per the germline V gene, CDR1 is MGHRA and CDR2 is YSYEKL. J was trimmed by 2 bases and V by 3 bases; bases with no gene match: 2. The CDR3 has 16 amino acids.

The CDR3 bases are TGTGCCACCAGCGAAGGGAGGGTATTCGGAAACACCATATATTTT. This gives the protein CATSEGRVFGNTIYF. This chain links TRBV15 with TRBJ1-3; D gene ambiguous. V lost 5 bases, J lost 4 bases, and 15 bases lay in between. CDR1 LNHNV and CDR2 YYDKDF come from the germline V gene (reference sequence). The CDR3 has 15 residues.

This clone is a singleton in its sample. The chain links TRBV24-1 to TRBJ2-3; 8 nucleotides align to TRBD1. With 11 bases clipped from V and 8 bases from J, the junction kept 5 bases outside the gene matches. The CDR3 covers 11 residues. Germline CDR1 reads KGHDR; CDR2 reads SFDVKD. The CDR3 region is CAISQGGTQYF. The DNA of the CDR3 is TGTGCCATCTCACAGGGGGGTACGCAGTATTTT.

This rearrangement joins TRBV7-6 to TRBJ2-1; TRBD1 might be the D (5 bases). Germline assignment: CDR1 SGHVS and CDR2 FNYEAQ. Trimming shortened V by 0 bases and J by 3 bases, and 15 bases separated the two germline ends. The CDR3 sequence is 17 residues long. The CDR3 region is CASSLAPLPDIYNEQFF. The CDR3 DNA reads TGTGCCAGCAGCTTAGCGCCCCTCCCGGACATCTACAATGAGCAGTTCTTC. Using reference TRBV7-6 and TRBJ2-1 for the parts outside the CDR3, the full variable domain is GAGVSQSPRYKVTKRGQDVALRCDPISGHVSLYWYRQALGQGPEFLTYFNYEAQQDKSGLPNDRFSAERPEGSISTLTIQRTEQRDSAMYRCASSLAPLPDIYNEQFFGPGTRLTVL.

The chain links TRBV12-5 to TRBJ2-7; a weak D match, TRBD1 (5 bases). CDR1 LGHNT and CDR2 FRNRAP come from the germline V gene. The CDR3 runs 14 residues. V was trimmed by 4 bases and J by 0 bases, leaving 10 bases between them. This CDR3 is CASGWQTDSYEQYF. The CDR3 region has the DNA TGTGCTAGTGGTTGGCAGACAGACTCCTACGAGCAGTACTTC.

The chain joins TRBV24-1 to TRBJ2-5; D perhaps matches TRBD1 (5 bases). V was pared by 0 bases and J by 1 base, with 11 bases between. CDR1 and CDR2 from the germline V gene are KGHDR and SFDVKD. The CDR3 length is 16 residues. The CDR3 DNA reads TGTGCCACCAGTGATTTGGGGGCAGGCCTCCAAGAGACCCAGTACTTC. It codes for CATSDLGAGLQETQYF.

This clone was seen only once. This chain connects TRBV2 to TRBJ1-2; TRBD1 might be the D (5 bases). This CDR3 contains 13 residues. Germline lookup yields CDR1 SNHLY and CDR2 FYNNEI. V was pared by 8 bases and J by 8 bases, with 18 bases between. CDR3 sequence (DNA): TGTGCCAGCGGCCCCACAGGACTAGGCGGCTACACCTTC. This codes for CASGPTGLGGYTF.

This clone has a single count. The chain links TRBV25-1 to TRBJ2-7, with D tentatively TRBD1 (6 bases). Trimming pared 4 bases from V and 4 bases from J, leaving 14 bases between. Germline CDR1 reads MGHDK; CDR2 reads SYGVNS. The CDR3 loop spans 14 amino acids. CDR3: CASSGLVQGYEQYF. The CDR3 nucleotides are TGTGCCAGCAGTGGGCTAGTACAGGGTTACGAGCAGTACTTC.

The chain employs TRBV5-6 and TRBJ1-2; no clear D gene. CDR1 is SGHDT, CDR2 YYEEEE, per germline. The V gene lost 0 bases and the J gene lost 2 bases, with 8 bases spanning the gap. The CDR3 is 14 amino acids. The CDR3 nucleotides are TGTGCCAGCAGCTTGGTTGGTAGCAACTATGGCTACACCTTC. Amino acid sequence: CASSLVGSNYGYTF.

The chain employs TRBV19 and TRBJ2-1, with 8 positions matching TRBD2. The junction had 6 bases not matched to a gene; V was cut back by 7 bases and J by 1 base. CDR1 is LNHDA and CDR2 is SQIVND in the germline V gene (reference sequence). The CDR3 has 15 residues. CDR3 loop: CASIESGGSYNEQFF. The CDR3 region has the DNA TGTGCCAGTATCGAAAGCGGGGGTTCCTACAATGAGCAGTTCTTC.

The chain recombines TRBV30 with TRBJ2-2; 7 bases match TRBD1. The CDR3 sequence is 13 residues long. Per germline, CDR1 GTSNPN and CDR2 SVGIG (reference sequence). Trimming at V came to 4 bases and at J to 6 bases, leaving 5 bases not matched to a gene. The CDR3 region is CAWTGTAAGELFF. The CDR3 bases are TGTGCCTGGACCGGGACAGCAGCCGGGGAGCTGTTTTTT.

This chain links TRBV14 with TRBJ1-1; D is possibly TRBD1 (5 bases). Germline CDR1 and CDR2: SGHDN and FVKESK. The V gene lost 8 bases and the J gene lost 5 bases, with 15 bases spanning the gap. This CDR3 is 13 amino acids long. Here the CDR3 reads CASWSGGWTEAFF. The CDR3 DNA sequence: TGTGCCAGCTGGTCCGGGGGATGGACTGAAGCTTTCTTT.

This rearrangement joins TRBV7-9 to TRBJ1-6; 9 bases are a match to TRBD1. The CDR3 consists of 15 residues. V gave up 6 bases and J gave up 7 bases; unmatched junction bases: 7. The germline gives CDR1 SEHNR, CDR2 FQNEAQ (reference sequence). This CDR3 reads CASRSRTGENSPLHF. The CDR3 nucleotides are TGTGCCAGCAGATCTCGGACAGGGGAAAATTCACCCCTCCACTTT.